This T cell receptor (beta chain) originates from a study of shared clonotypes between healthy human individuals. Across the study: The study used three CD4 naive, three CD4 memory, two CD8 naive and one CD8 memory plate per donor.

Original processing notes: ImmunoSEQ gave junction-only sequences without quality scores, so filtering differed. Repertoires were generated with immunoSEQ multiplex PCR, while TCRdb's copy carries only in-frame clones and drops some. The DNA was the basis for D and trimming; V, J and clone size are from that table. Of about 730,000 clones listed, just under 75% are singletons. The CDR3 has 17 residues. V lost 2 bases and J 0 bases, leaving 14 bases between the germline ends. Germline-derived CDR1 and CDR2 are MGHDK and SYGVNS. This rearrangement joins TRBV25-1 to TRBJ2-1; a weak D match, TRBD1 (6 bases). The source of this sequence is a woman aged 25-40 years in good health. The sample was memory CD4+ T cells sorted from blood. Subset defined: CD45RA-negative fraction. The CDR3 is CASSEAEGDGSYNEQFF. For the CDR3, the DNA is TGTGCCAGCAGTGAAGCAGAGGGGGACGGCTCCTACAATGAGCAGTTCTTC.